Detailed here is one T cell receptor (beta chain). This clonotype was found a few times. Which antigen it targets is not known. Per-base qualities were not stored, and no clone one base away is much larger. The method behind the library was 5' RACE. The sequencer was an Illumina HiSeq 2500. A second PCR of about 7 to 12 cycles was run with a J-beta primer mix and a sample-barcoded 5' primer. A template-switch 5' adaptor carrying 12 random nucleotides introduced a unique molecular identifier onto each TCR beta cDNA molecule. At least 2.5 million CDR3-containing paired-end reads were obtained from each sample. The Mint cDNA synthesis kit, primed by a TRBC-specific oligonucleotide, was used to synthesize first-strand cDNA from all RNA. Following uracil-DNA glycosylase treatment, all cDNA underwent a first 18-cycle PCR with the universal primers M1SS and BC2_uni_R. The study's processing was this. For normalization, 1 million high-quality reads, each with a distinct molecular identifier, were randomly selected from each sample. Instead of being binned into consensus sequences, reads that shared molecular identifiers were thrown out. CDR3 identification, clonotype clustering and error correction used MiTCR with a Q25 quality threshold and the strictest error-elimination algorithm. Lower-bound total TCR beta diversity was estimated with a nonparametric unseen species model using Euler transformation. Through fastp at Q25 and MiXCR, TCRdb rebuilt clones from the public reads, retaining in-frame beta chains. Records with the same CDR3 protein are collapsed into one entry carrying the most frequent genes and DNA. TCRdb assigned the V and J calls; the authors' analysis was not used. The sample profile shows about 1.4 million distinct CDR3 sequences; roughly 60% of them were found once. Roughly 6.3% of the sample rests with the top ten.

The data derive from a study of blood T cells in healthy people across ages (dated by TCRdb to 2013 to 2016). Turning to the overall study: In model experiments, template switching captured roughly one uniquely barcoded TCR beta cDNA molecule for every two T cells. The study measured age-related changes in TCR beta repertoire diversity using deep sequencing normalized with unique cDNA molecular identifiers. The donors were split into four age groups: young (average around 17 years), middle-aged (39), aged (approximately 60) and long-lived (roughly 88). To avoid experimental bias, donors of different ages were distributed randomly across sequencing lanes. Using the same blood draw, the study looked at two additional independent replicas of 1 million unique cDNA reads for two donors, one aged 18 to 30 and the other aged 80 or older. Here is what the overall study found, with its caveats: Total diversity estimates from one million sequenced T cells were considered lower bounds and underestimates. Observed TCR beta diversity correlated strongly with the percentage of naive T cells measured by flow cytometry. As age increased, observed TCR beta diversity per million T cells dropped in a roughly linear way, and a significant reduction was already evident by age 40. Compared with the aged group, the long-lived group had more naive CD4+ T cells, fewer expanded clones and increased TCR diversity, suggesting age selection. Conclusive comparison of naive and antigen-experienced compartments was prevented by the profiling of bulk unsorted PBMCs. Because the CMV infection status of the donors was unknown, age-related changes in expanded clonotypes may potentially have been confounded.

The junction shows trimming of 3 bases on V and 7 bases on J, plus 13 bases between the germline ends. The CDR3 runs 14 residues from the cysteine to the phenylalanine. Only the CDR3 region is kept as DNA, spanning 42 bases read in frame from base 1. The germline V gene sets CDR1 to MGHDK and CDR2 to SYGVNS. The donors were about 40 Caucasian individuals from Russia, aged roughly 6 to 90 years, who were systemically healthy. Around 10 milliliters of peripheral blood were drawn from each donor into EDTA-treated Vacutainer tubes. Ficoll-Paque density-gradient centrifugation was used to isolate PBMCs, with at least 7 million per sample. Trizol reagent was used to extract total RNA from the PBMCs, yielding at least 6 micrograms per sample. For every donor, an aliquot of PBMCs went through flow cytometry to measure the percentages of naive CD45RAhigh/CD27high T cells.

The TCR originated in a man in his late teens or twenties in good health. The V gene is TRBV25-1 and the J gene is TRBJ2-4; the D gene is tentatively TRBD1 or TRBD2, each matching 7 bases. Material for sequencing was blood. The base sequence is TGTGCCAGCAGTGACAGACAGGGAGGGAACATTCAGTACTTC. It translates to CASSDRQGGNIQYF.